This TCR beta chain was sequenced for a study of regulatory T cells in long-lasting Graves disease. Across the whole study: Antithyroid drugs had been taken by newly diagnosed Graves' patients for under 3 months.

Both iRepertoire HTBI primers and Arm-PCR of CDR3 regions were used to build the TCR beta libraries. In the original workflow: Sequenced samples collectively carried under 75 TRBV and approximately 15 TRBJ segments. TCRdb fed the multiplex PCR reads into MiXCR, producing one record per CDR3 protein. The V and J calls and clone size come from TCRdb's table, not from the authors' own analysis. The sample contains roughly 400,000 distinct CDR3 sequences, 15% of which appear only once. Regarding time point: newly diagnosed GD, antithyroid drugs for less than 3 months. From RNA extracted from PBMCs, the TCR library was made. The sample also formed part of further work on T cells in Graves' hyperthyroidism and ophthalmopathy.

The origin of this receptor is a woman in her thirties or forties with Graves disease. Specimen: peripheral blood mononuclear cells (PBMCs), collected at new diagnosis, from a patient treated with antithyroid drugs.

The CDR3 is CAWSVGGGMGETQYF. CDR3 coding DNA: TGTGCCTGGAGTGTTGGGGGTGGGATGGGGGAGACCCAGTACTTC. The chain joins TRBV30 to TRBJ2-5; D might be TRBD1 or TRBD2, each matching 5 bases. Germline V gene lookup returns CDR1 GTSNPN and CDR2 SVGIG (reference sequence). Trimming cost V 0 bases and J 5 bases, with 16 bases left between them. The CDR3 covers 15 residues.